This T cell receptor beta chain originates from a study of blood T cells in healthy people across ages. Next came a second PCR, run for roughly 6 to 11 cycles, which used a sample-barcoded 5' primer along with a J-beta primer mix. TCRdb re-called the 5' RACE reads through MiXCR, storing one row per CDR3 protein. Among some 940,000 distinct CDR3 sequences listed, just under 30% were seen once. Study-level findings and limits: The fall in TCR beta diversity per million T cells was roughly linear with age.

This CDR3 has 14 residues. Germline lookup yields CDR1 MDHEN and CDR2 SYDVKM. Trimming cost V 3 bases and J 0 bases, with 8 bases left between them. A few counts support this clonotype. What it binds is not known. These data are also associated with another study on T cells of mothers and their children.

The genes are TRBV28 and TRBJ1-2; the D is unclear. Source material: blood. The clonotype comes from a woman in her thirties or forties in good health. The CDR3: CASSLEQANYGYTF. CDR3 DNA: TGTGCCAGCAGTTTGGAGCAAGCTAACTATGGCTACACCTTC.